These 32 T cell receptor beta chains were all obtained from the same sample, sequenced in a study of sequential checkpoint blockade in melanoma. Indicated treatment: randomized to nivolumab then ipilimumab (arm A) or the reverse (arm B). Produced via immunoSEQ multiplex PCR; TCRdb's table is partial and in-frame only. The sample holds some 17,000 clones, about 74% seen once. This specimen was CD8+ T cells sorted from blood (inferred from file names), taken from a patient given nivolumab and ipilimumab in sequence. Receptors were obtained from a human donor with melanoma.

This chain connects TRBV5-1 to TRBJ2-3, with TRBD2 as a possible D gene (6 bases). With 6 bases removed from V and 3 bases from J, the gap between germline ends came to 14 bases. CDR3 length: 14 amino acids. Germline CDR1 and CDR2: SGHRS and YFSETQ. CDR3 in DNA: TGCGCCAGCACCTCAGACGGGGGAACAGATACGCAGTATTTT. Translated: CASTSDGGTDTQYF. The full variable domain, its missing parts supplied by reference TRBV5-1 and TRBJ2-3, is KAGVTQTPRYLIKTRGQQVTLSCSPISGHRSVSWYQQTPGQGLQFLFEYFSETQRNKGNFPGRFSGRQFSNSRSEMNVSTLELGDSALYLCASTSDGGTDTQYFGPGTRLTVL.

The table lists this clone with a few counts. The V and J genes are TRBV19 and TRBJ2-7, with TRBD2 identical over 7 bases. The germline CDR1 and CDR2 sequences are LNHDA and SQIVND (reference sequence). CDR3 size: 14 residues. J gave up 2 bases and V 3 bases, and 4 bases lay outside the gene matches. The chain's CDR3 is CASSILAGAYEQYF. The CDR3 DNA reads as TGTGCCAGTAGTATCCTTGCGGGGGCCTACGAGCAGTACTTC.

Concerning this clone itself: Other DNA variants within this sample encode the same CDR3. The chain's CDR3 is CASSPGGNTIYF. The CDR3 bases are TGTGCCAGCAGCCCCGGTGGAAACACCATATATTTT. The chain couples TRBV27 to TRBJ1-3; D is uncertain. The CDR3 has 12 amino acids. CDR1 is MNHEY, CDR2 SMNVEV, per germline (reference sequence). Trimming removed 6 bases at V and 3 bases at J, with 6 bases between.

The CDR3 DNA reads TGTGCCAGCTCACCAGGGGAGGGATACTCCTACAATGAGCAGTTCTTC. It translates to CASSPGEGYSYNEQFF. The genes are TRBV18 and TRBJ2-1; 7 bases are shared with TRBD2. Germline trimming cut 2 bases from V and 0 bases from J; bases unmatched to any gene: 4. This CDR3 has 16 residues. Germline V gene data show CDR1 as KGHSH and CDR2 as LQKENI.

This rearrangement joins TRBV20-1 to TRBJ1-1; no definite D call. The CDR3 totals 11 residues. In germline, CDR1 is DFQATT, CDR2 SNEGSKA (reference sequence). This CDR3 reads CSGGRDTEAFF. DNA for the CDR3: TGCAGCGGAGGGCGTGACACTGAAGCTTTCTTT.

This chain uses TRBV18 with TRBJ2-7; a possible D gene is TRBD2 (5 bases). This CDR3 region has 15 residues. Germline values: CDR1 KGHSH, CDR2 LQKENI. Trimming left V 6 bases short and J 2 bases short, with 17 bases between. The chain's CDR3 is CASSTTGLAAYEQYF. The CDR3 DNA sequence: TGTGCCAGCTCTACCACCGGACTGGCGGCCTACGAGCAGTACTTC.

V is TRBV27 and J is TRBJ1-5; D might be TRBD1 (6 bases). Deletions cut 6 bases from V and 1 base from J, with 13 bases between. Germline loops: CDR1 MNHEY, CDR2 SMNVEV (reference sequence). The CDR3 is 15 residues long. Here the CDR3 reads CASSLDRRSNQPQHF. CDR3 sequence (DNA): TGTGCCAGCAGCTTAGACAGGAGAAGCAATCAGCCCCAGCATTTT.

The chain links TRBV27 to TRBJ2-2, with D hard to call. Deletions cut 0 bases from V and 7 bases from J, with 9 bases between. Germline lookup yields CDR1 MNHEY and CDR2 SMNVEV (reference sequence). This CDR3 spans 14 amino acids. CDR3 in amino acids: CASSLSTVGGELFF. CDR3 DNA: TGTGCCAGCAGTTTATCAACCGTCGGCGGGGAGCTGTTTTTT.

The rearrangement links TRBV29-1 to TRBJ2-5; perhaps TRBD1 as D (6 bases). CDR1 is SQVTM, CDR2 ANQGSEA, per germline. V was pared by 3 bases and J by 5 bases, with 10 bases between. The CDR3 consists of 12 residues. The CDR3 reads CSVDRGGETQYF. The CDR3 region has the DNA TGCAGCGTTGACAGGGGTGGGGAGACCCAGTACTTC. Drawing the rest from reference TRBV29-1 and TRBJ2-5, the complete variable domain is SAVISQKPSRDICQRGTSLTIQCQVDSQVTMMFWYRQQPGQSLTLIATANQGSEATYESGFVIDKFPISRPNLTFSTLTVSNMSPEDSSIYLCSVDRGGETQYFGPGTRLLVL.

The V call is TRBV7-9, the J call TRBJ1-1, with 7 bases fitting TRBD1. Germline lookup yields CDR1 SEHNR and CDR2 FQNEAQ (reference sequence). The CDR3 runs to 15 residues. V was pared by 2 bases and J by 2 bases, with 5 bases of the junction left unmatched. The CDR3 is CASSLQQGVNTEAFF. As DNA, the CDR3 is TGTGCCAGCAGCTTACAGCAGGGGGTCAACACTGAAGCTTTCTTT.

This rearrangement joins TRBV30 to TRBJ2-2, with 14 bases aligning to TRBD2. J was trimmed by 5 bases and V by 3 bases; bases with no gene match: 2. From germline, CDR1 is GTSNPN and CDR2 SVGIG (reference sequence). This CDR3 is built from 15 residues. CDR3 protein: CAWRGLAGDTGELFF. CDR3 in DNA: TGTGCCTGGAGGGGACTAGCGGGAGATACCGGGGAGCTGTTTTTT.

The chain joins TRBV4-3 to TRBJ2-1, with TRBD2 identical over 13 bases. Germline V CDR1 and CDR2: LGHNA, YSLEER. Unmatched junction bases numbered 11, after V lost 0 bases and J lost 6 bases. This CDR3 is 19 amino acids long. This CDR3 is CASSQDSGLAGYIGNEQFF. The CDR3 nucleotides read TGCGCCAGCAGCCAAGATTCGGGACTAGCGGGGTATATAGGCAATGAGCAGTTCTTC.

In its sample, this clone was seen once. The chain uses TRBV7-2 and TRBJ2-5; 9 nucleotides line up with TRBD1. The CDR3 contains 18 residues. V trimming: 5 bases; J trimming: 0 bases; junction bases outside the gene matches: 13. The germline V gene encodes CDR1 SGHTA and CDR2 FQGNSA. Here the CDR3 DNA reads TGTGCCAGCAGCCCGGGACAGGGAATAGGTCTGGACCAAGAGACCCAGTACTTC. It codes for CASSPGQGIGLDQETQYF.

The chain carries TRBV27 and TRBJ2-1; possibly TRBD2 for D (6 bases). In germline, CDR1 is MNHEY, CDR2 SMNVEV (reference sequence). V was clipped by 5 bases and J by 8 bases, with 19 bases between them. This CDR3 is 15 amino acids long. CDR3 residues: CASSPRGIRGDEQFF. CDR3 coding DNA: TGTGCCAGCAGTCCGCGGGGCATAAGAGGGGATGAGCAGTTCTTC.

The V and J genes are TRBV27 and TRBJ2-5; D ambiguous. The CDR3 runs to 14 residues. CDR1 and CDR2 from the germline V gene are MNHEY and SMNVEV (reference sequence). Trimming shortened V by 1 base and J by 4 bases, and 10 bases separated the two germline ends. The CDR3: CASSLFFHGETQYF. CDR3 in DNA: TGTGCCAGCAGTTTATTTTTTCACGGAGAGACCCAGTACTTC.

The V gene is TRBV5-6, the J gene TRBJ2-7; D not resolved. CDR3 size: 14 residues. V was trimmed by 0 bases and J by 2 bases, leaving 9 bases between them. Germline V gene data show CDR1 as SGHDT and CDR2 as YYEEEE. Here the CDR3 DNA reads TGTGCCAGCAGCTTGGCCCAAGCTACCTACGAGCAGTACTTC. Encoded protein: CASSLAQATYEQYF.

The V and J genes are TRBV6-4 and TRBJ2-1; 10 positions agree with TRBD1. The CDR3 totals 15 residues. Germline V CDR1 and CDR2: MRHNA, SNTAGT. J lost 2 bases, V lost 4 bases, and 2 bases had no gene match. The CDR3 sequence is CASSAGTGAYNEQFF. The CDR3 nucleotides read TGTGCCAGCAGTGCAGGGACAGGGGCCTACAATGAGCAGTTCTTC.

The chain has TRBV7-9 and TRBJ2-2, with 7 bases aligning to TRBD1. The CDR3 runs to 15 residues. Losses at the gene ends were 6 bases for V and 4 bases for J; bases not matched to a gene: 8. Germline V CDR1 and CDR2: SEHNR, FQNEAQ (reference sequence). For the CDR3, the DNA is TGTGCCAGCAGGCGCCGGGACAGAACCACCGGGGAGCTGTTTTTT. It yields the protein CASRRRDRTTGELFF.

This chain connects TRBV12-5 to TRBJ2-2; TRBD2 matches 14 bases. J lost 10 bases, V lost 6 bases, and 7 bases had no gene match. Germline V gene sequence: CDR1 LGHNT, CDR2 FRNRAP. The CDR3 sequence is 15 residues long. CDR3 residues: CASGGLAGAFEELFF. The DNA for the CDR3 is TGTGCTAGTGGGGGACTAGCGGGGGCCTTCGAGGAGCTGTTTTTT.

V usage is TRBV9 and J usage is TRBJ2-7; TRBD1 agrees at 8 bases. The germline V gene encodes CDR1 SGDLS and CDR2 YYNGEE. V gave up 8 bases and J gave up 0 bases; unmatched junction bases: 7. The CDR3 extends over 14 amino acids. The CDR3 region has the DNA TGTGCCAGTAACCCAGGGGGCGCCTCCTACGAGCAGTACTTC. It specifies CASNPGGASYEQYF. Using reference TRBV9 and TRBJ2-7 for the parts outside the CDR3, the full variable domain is DSGVTQTPKHLITATGQRVTLRCSPRSGDLSVYWYQQSLDQGLQFLIQYYNGEERAKGNILERFSAQQFPDLHSELNLSSLELGDSALYFCASNPGGASYEQYFGPGTRLTVT.

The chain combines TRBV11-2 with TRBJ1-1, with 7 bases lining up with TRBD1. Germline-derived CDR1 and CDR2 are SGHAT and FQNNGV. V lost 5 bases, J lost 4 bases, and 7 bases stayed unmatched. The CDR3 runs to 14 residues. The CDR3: CASSATGDVTEAFF. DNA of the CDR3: TGTGCCAGCAGCGCAACAGGGGATGTCACTGAAGCTTTCTTT. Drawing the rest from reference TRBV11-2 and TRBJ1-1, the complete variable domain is EAGVAQSPRYKIIEKRQSVAFWCNPISGHATLYWYQQILGQGPKLLIQFQNNGVVDDSQLPKDRFSAERLKGVDSTLKIQPAKLEDSAVYLCASSATGDVTEAFFGQGTRLTVV.

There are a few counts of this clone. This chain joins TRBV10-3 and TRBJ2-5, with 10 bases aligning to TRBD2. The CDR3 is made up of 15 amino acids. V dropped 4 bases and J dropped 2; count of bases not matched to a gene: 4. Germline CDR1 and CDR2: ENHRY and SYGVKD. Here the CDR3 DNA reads TGTGCCATCAGTGGATCGACTAGCGGGCAAGAGACCCAGTACTTC. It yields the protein CAISGSTSGQETQYF.

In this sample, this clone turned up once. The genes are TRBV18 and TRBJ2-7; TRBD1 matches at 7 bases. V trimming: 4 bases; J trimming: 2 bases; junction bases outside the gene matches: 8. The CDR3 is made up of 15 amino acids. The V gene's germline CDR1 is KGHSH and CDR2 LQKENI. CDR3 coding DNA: TGTGCCAGCTCACAGGCCGGGACAGAGCCCTACGAGCAGTACTTC. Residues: CASSQAGTEPYEQYF.

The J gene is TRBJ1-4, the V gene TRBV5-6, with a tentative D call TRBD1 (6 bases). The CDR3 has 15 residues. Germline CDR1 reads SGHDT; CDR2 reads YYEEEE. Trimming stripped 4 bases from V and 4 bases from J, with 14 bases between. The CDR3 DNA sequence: TGTGCCAGCAGCCGGCGCGGGGGCATTAATGAAAAACTGTTTTTT. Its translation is CASSRRGGINEKLFF.

This CDR3 is CASSRSLNGEQYF. The DNA of the CDR3 is TGTGCCAGCAGCCGGAGTCTAAACGGTGAGCAGTACTTC. The chain links TRBV7-1 to TRBJ2-7; D is ambiguous. TRBV7-1 falls under the ORF class, with uncertain function. Trimming shortened V by 5 bases and J by 7 bases, and 15 bases separated the two germline ends. The CDR3 sequence is 13 residues long.

The CDR3 loop is CASSFRDRVNNSPLHF. CDR3 nucleotide sequence: TGCGCCAGCAGCTTCCGGGACAGGGTGAATAATTCACCCCTCCACTTT. This chain connects TRBV5-1 to TRBJ1-6; TRBD1 matches at 9 bases. Looked up from germline, CDR1 is SGHRS and CDR2 is YFSETQ. V dropped 2 bases and J dropped 5; count of bases not matched to a gene: 5. The CDR3 consists of 16 residues. The full variable domain, in which reference TRBV5-1 and TRBJ1-6 provide the parts outside the CDR3, is KAGVTQTPRYLIKTRGQQVTLSCSPISGHRSVSWYQQTPGQGLQFLFEYFSETQRNKGNFPGRFSGRQFSNSRSEMNVSTLELGDSALYLCASSFRDRVNNSPLHFGNGTRLTVT.

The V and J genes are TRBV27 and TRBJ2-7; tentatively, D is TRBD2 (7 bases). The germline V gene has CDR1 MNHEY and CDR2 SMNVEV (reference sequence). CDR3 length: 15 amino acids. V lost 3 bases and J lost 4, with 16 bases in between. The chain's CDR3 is CASSFSGGQKYEQYF. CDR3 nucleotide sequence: TGTGCCAGCAGTTTCTCGGGGGGCCAGAAGTACGAGCAGTACTTC.

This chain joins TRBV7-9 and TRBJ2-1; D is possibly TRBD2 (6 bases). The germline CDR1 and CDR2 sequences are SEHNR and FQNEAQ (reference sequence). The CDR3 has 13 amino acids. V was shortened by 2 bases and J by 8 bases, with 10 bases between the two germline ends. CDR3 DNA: TGTGCCAGCAGCTTAAACCGCGGGGATGAGCAGTTCTTC. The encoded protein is CASSLNRGDEQFF.

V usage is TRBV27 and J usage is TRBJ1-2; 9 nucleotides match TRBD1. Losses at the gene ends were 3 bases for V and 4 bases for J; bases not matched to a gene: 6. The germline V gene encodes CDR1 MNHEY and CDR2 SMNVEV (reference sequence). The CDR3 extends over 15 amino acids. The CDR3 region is CASSFQDRGTYGYTF. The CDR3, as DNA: TGTGCCAGCAGTTTCCAGGACAGGGGAACCTATGGCTACACCTTC.

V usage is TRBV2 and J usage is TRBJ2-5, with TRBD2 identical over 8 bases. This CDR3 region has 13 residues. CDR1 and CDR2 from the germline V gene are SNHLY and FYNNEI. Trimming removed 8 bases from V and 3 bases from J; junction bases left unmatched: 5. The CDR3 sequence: CASQGLAKETQYF. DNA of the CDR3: TGTGCCAGCCAAGGACTAGCCAAAGAGACCCAGTACTTC.

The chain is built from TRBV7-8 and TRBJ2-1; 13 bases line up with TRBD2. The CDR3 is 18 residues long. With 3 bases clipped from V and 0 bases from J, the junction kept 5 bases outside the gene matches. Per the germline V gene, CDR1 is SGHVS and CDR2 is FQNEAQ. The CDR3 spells CASSFGLAGESSYNEQFF. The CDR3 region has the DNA TGTGCCAGCAGCTTTGGACTAGCGGGGGAGAGCTCCTACAATGAGCAGTTCTTC.

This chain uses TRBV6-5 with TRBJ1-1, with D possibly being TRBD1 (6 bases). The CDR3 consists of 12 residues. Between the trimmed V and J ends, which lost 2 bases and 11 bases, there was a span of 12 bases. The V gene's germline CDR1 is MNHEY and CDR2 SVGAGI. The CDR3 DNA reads TGTGCCAGCAGTTACCATTCCAGGGGTGCTTTCTTT. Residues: CASSYHSRGAFF.